The 17 T cell receptor beta chains below were found in one sample sequenced in a study of Ad26.COV2.S vaccination and SARS-CoV-2 variants. Treatment denoted: approximately 18 received Ad26.COV2.S at low or high dose, single or two shots; roughly five received placebo; per-sample allocation not given. Each sample was drawn 63 days after the first injection (of vaccine or placebo). The assay was immunoSEQ multiplex PCR, and TCRdb's table has in-frame clones only and misses some. This sample has more than 300,000 clones, with 88% found just once. This specimen consisted of peripheral blood, obtained in a trial of Ad26.COV2.S vaccine versus placebo. These receptors originate from a person between 18 and 65 years old who received the Ad26.COV2.S COVID-19 vaccine or a placebo.

The chain is built from TRBV12-3 or TRBV12-4 and TRBJ2-7; no clear D gene. The germline V and J ends were trimmed by 8 bases and 7 bases, with 12 bases remaining between them. This CDR3 has 11 residues. The CDR3 loop reads CASSLEREQYF. Here the CDR3 DNA reads TGTGCCAGCTCTCTAGAAAGGGAGCAGTACTTC.

The chain has TRBV11-3 and TRBJ1-4, with 8 nucleotides matching TRBD1. CDR3 size: 13 residues. Germline lookup yields CDR1 SGHNT and CDR2 YENEEA. Germline trimming cut 5 bases from V and 13 bases from J; bases unmatched to any gene: 9. CDR3 loop: CASSRSTGDRLFF. CDR3 nucleotide sequence: TGTGCCAGCAGCCGATCGACAGGGGATCGACTGTTTTTT.

The chain combines TRBV18 with TRBJ1-2; 7 nucleotides line up with TRBD1. The CDR3 runs to 14 residues. V lost 4 bases, J lost 8 bases, and 10 bases stayed unmatched. Germline V gene data show CDR1 as KGHSH and CDR2 as LQKENI. This CDR3 is CASSLTGDPPGYTF. The CDR3 DNA is TGTGCCAGCTCACTAACAGGGGATCCCCCAGGCTACACCTTC.

The chain joins TRBV27 to TRBJ2-7; 10 positions match TRBD2. V gave up 3 bases and J gave up 3 bases; unmatched junction bases: 5. The germline gives CDR1 MNHEY, CDR2 SMNVEV (reference sequence). This CDR3 contains 15 residues. The chain's CDR3 is CASSLSLAGVYEQYF. CDR3 nucleotide sequence: TGTGCCAGCAGTTTGTCGCTAGCGGGAGTCTACGAGCAGTACTTC.

This clone came up many times. Distinct nucleotide sequences in the sample also encode this CDR3. V is TRBV9 and J is TRBJ2-7; D is ambiguous. The V end was cut by 3 bases, the J end by 4 bases, with 8 bases between. Germline CDR1 SGDLS, CDR2 YYNGEE. This CDR3 is built from 12 residues. The CDR3 bases are TGTGCCAGCAGCGCAGGTGATTACGAGCAGTACTTC. Translated, it gives CASSAGDYEQYF.

This chain connects TRBV7-9 to TRBJ1-5; no clear D. There are 11 residues in the CDR3. Trimming cost V 8 bases and J 7 bases, with 9 bases left between them. The germline V gene encodes CDR1 SEHNR and CDR2 FQNEAQ (reference sequence). The CDR3 region is CASGLGQPQHF. The CDR3 bases are TGTGCCAGCGGTCTTGGACAGCCCCAGCATTTT.

The V gene is TRBV9, the J gene TRBJ2-2, with D possibly being TRBD1 (6 bases). The germline V gene has CDR1 SGDLS and CDR2 YYNGEE. V lost 0 bases and J 10 bases, leaving 13 bases between the germline ends. The CDR3 totals 14 residues. DNA of the CDR3: TGTGCCAGCAGCGTAGGGACAGCCAGCGAGGAGCTGTTTTTT. Its protein product is CASSVGTASEELFF. Based on the CDR3 plus reference TRBV9 and TRBJ2-2, the full variable domain is DSGVTQTPKHLITATGQRVTLRCSPRSGDLSVYWYQQSLDQGLQFLIQYYNGEERAKGNILERFSAQQFPDLHSELNLSSLELGDSALYFCASSVGTASEELFFGEGSRLTVL.

CDR3 in amino acids: CAWGETDVPDFHSNQPQHF. CDR3 nucleotides: TGTGCCTGGGGGGAGACAGATGTTCCCGATTTTCATAGCAATCAGCCCCAGCATTTT. The chain uses TRBV11-3 and TRBJ1-5; a possible D gene is TRBD1 (5 bases). Germline V gene sequence: CDR1 SGHNT, CDR2 YENEEA. The CDR3 covers 19 residues. V gave up 11 bases and J gave up 0 bases, with 29 bases separating them.

The chain combines TRBV5-8 with TRBJ1-5; the D gene is possibly TRBD1 (6 bases). Trimming pared 0 bases from V and 3 bases from J, leaving 13 bases between. From germline, CDR1 is SGHTS and CDR2 YDEGEE. The CDR3 totals 16 residues. This CDR3 is CASSLAVGAANQPQHF. CDR3 coding DNA: TGTGCCAGCAGCTTGGCCGTGGGGGCGGCCAATCAGCCCCAGCATTTT.

This chain connects TRBV7-9 to TRBJ1-5; D unresolved. This CDR3 spans 13 amino acids. V lost 2 bases, J lost 4 bases, and 6 bases lay in between. Germline values: CDR1 SEHNR, CDR2 FQNEAQ (reference sequence). CDR3 nucleotides: TGTGCCAGCAGCTTAATGGCGAATCAGCCCCAGCATTTT. This gives the protein CASSLMANQPQHF.

V usage is TRBV7-2 and J usage is TRBJ2-2; D gene unclear. The V end was cut by 3 bases, the J end by 6 bases, with 14 bases between. The CDR3 runs to 15 residues. CDR1 is SGHTA, CDR2 FQGNSA, per germline. The CDR3 nucleotides read TGTGCCAGCAGCTTTACCCGCCAGGACGCCGGGGAGCTGTTTTTT. Residues: CASSFTRQDAGELFF.

The genes are TRBV7-8 and TRBJ2-3, with D possibly TRBD2 on 6 matching bases. The V gene lost 5 bases and the J gene lost 6 bases, with 12 bases spanning the gap. The CDR3 has 13 residues. CDR1 and CDR2 (germline): SGHVS, FQNEAQ. The CDR3 loop is CASSPGTLDTQYF. The CDR3 DNA follows: TGTGCCAGCAGCCCCGGGACTCTCGATACGCAGTATTTT. Using reference TRBV7-8 and TRBJ2-3 for the parts outside the CDR3, the full variable domain is GAGVSQSPRYKVAKRGQDVALRCDPISGHVSLFWYQQALGQGPEFLTYFQNEAQLDKSGLPSDRFFAERPEGSVSTLKIQRTQQEDSAVYLCASSPGTLDTQYFGPGTRLTVL.

The J gene is TRBJ1-2, the V gene TRBV5-1, with 9 bases identical to TRBD1. From germline, CDR1 is SGHRS and CDR2 YFSETQ. CDR3 length: 16 amino acids. The ends lost 6 bases at V and 3 bases at J; junction bases unmatched: 12. The DNA for the CDR3 is TGCGCCAGCACCTCCGGTAGACAGGGGGGGTACTATGGCTACACCTTC. Its translation is CASTSGRQGGYYGYTF.

The V and J genes are TRBV7-2 and TRBJ1-2; D is possibly TRBD1 (5 bases). The V end lost 3 bases, the J end lost 9 bases, and 11 bases lay between the germline ends. The CDR3 is 12 residues long. Germline V gives CDR1 SGHTA, CDR2 FQGNSA. The CDR3, as DNA: TGTGCCAGCAGCTTGTCGACAGCCCGCTACACCTTC. Translation: CASSLSTARYTF.

This chain joins TRBV28 and TRBJ1-1; TRBD1 aligns across 8 bases. V gave up 6 bases and J gave up 4 bases; unmatched junction bases: 7. The CDR3 totals 14 residues. Germline loops: CDR1 MDHEN, CDR2 SYDVKM. The CDR3 here is CASSSRDRPTEAFF. In DNA form, the CDR3 reads TGTGCCAGCAGCTCCCGGGACAGGCCCACTGAAGCTTTCTTT.

The V and J genes are TRBV4-3 and TRBJ2-2, with D perhaps matching TRBD1 (5 bases). The germline V gene encodes CDR1 LGHNA and CDR2 YSLEER. The CDR3 runs to 16 residues. Trimming took 4 bases from V and 3 from J, leaving 15 bases between them. The CDR3 nucleotides are TGCGCCAGCAGCCCCTCTAGGGGCGCGGACACCGGGGAGCTGTTTTTT. It yields the protein CASSPSRGADTGELFF.

This chain links TRBV27 with TRBJ2-7; perhaps TRBD1 as D (5 bases). This CDR3 has 13 amino acids. V was cut by 4 bases and J by 6 bases, with 13 bases left in between. Germline V gives CDR1 MNHEY, CDR2 SMNVEV (reference sequence). CDR3: CASSWVAQGEQYF. CDR3 nucleotide sequence: TGTGCCAGCAGTTGGGTAGCTCAGGGCGAGCAGTACTTC.